A selection of T cell receptor beta chains follows, all from one sample in a study of OX40 agonist ivuxolimab in advanced cancers. TCRdb keeps only in-frame clones here, not all; method: immunoSEQ multiplex PCR. In the table there are about 72,000 clones, about 91% of which are singletons. This sample comprised CD4+ or CD8+ T cells sorted from blood, obtained in a trial of the OX40 agonist ivuxolimab. The source is an adult with an advanced solid tumor such as melanoma, head and neck, liver or kidney cancer. CDR3s include the opening cysteine and the closing phenylalanine or tryptophan. The D gene is left open where the match is weak.

D: NA
length: 16
J: TRBJ2-3
V: TRBV4-1
CDR3: CASSQDWGERADTQYF
DNA: TGCGCCAGCAGCCAAGACTGGGGGGAGAGGGCAGATACGCAGTATTTT

D: NA
length: 19
J: TRBJ2-2
V: TRBV21-1
CDR3: CASEGPSSGRAWLTGELFF
DNA: TGTGCCAGCGAGGGTCCTTCTAGCGGGAGGGCATGGCTCACCGGGGAGCTGTTTTTT

D: NA
length: 15
J: TRBJ1-4
V: TRBV28
CDR3: CASNQGRRTNEKLFF
DNA: TGTGCCAGCAACCAGGGGAGGCGGACTAATGAAAAACTGTTTTTT

D: NA
length: 15
J: TRBJ1-1
V: TRBV7-3
CDR3: CASSARPAGVTEAFF
DNA: TGTGCCAGCAGCGCGAGGCCGGCGGGGGTCACTGAAGCTTTCTTT

D: NA
length: 16
J: TRBJ1-3
V: TRBV18
CDR3: CASSPLVDPSGNTIYF
DNA: TGTGCCAGCTCACCACTGGTGGATCCCTCTGGAAACACCATATATTTT

D: TRBD1
length: 14
J: TRBJ1-2
V: TRBV28
CDR3: CASSSGQGNYGYTF
DNA: TGTGCCAGCAGTTCGGGACAGGGAAACTATGGCTACACCTTC

D: TRBD1
length: 11
J: TRBJ1-1
V: TRBV20-1
CDR3: CSVLDRERAFF
DNA: TGCAGTGTCCTGGACAGGGAGAGGGCTTTCTTT

D: TRBD1
length: 14
J: TRBJ2-5
V: TRBV6-5
CDR3: CASSTGTDLRTQYF
DNA: TGTGCCAGCAGTACTGGGACAGACCTCAGGACCCAGTACTTC

D: NA
length: 13
J: TRBJ2-6
V: TRBV11-3
CDR3: CASSFSGANVLTF
DNA: TGTGCCAGCAGCTTTTCTGGGGCCAACGTCCTGACTTTC

D: NA
length: 13
J: TRBJ1-4
V: TRBV27
CDR3: CASSPRLKEKLFF
DNA: TGTGCCAGCAGCCCTCGGTTAAAGGAAAAACTGTTTTTT

D: NA
length: 14
J: TRBJ1-5
V: TRBV9
CDR3: CASSPQGSNQPQHF
DNA: TGTGCCAGCAGCCCACAGGGTAGCAATCAGCCCCAGCATTTT